The clone carrying this T cell receptor beta chain has only a few counts. Its antigen is undetermined. TCRdb itself ran the reads through MiXCR, one entry per CDR3 protein. This sample has about 830,000 distinct CDR3 sequences, with 32% found just once. Trimming shortened V by 5 bases and J by 6 bases, and 22 bases separated the two germline ends. The CDR3 is made up of 16 amino acids. Germline assignment: CDR1 SGHVS and CDR2 FQNEAQ. The record originates from a study of T cell repertoires in cytomegalovirus infection. Looking at the study overall: Matching HLA type, along with CMV infection, was indicated by public TCR beta signatures. Study-wide results and limits: There were HLA-C-restricted CMV-specific TCR beta clonotypes dominating the ex vivo response. Summed frequency of public TCR beta families distinguished CMV carriers with the relevant HLA.

J is TRBJ1-2 and V is TRBV7-8; D possibly corresponds to TRBD1 (5 bases). Sequenced material: cultured CD8+ T cells from PBMCs, taken from culture after CMV antigen stimulation. The clonotype originates from a human donor in good health (CMV status not recorded). Some clones in this sample may be carry-over from other donors' samples. The CDR3 nucleotides read TGTGCCAGCAGCATACACCCGGGACGGACTGCCAATGGCTACACCTTC. This gives the protein CASSIHPGRTANGYTF. The entire variable domain, with the rest obtained from reference TRBV7-8 and TRBJ1-2, is as follows: GAGVSQSPRYKVAKRGQDVALRCDPISGHVSLFWYQQALGQGPEFLTYFQNEAQLDKSGLPSDRFFAERPEGSVSTLKIQRTQQEDSAVYLCASSIHPGRTANGYTFGSGTRLTVV.